These 30 T cell receptor beta chains originate from one sample sequenced in a study of shared clonotypes between healthy human individuals. Profiling relied on immunoSEQ multiplex PCR, and the TCRdb table lists in-frame clones only, not all of them. The sample consists of around 980,000 clones, approximately 78% of them appearing once. Sequenced material: memory CD4+ T cells from PBMCs. Subset here: CD45RA-negative fraction. The receptors were gathered from a man aged 18-30 years in good health. Some clones in this sample may be carry-over from other donors' samples.

This clone was counted between two and nine times. The chain couples TRBV6-6 to TRBJ2-7; tentatively, D is TRBD2 (6 bases). Trimming removed 0 bases at V and 4 bases at J, with 7 bases between. Germline values: CDR1 MNHNY, CDR2 SVGAGI (reference sequence). The CDR3 has 13 amino acids. DNA for the CDR3: TGTGCCAGCAGTTACTCGGGGAGGTACGAGCAGTACTTC. It yields the protein CASSYSGRYEQYF.

This clone was detected only a few times. The chain recombines TRBV2 with TRBJ2-7, with D tentatively TRBD2 (6 bases). The germline CDR1 and CDR2 sequences are SNHLY and FYNNEI. The V end was cut by 4 bases, the J end by 5 bases, with 18 bases between. There are 15 residues in the CDR3. The CDR3, as DNA: TGTGCCAGCAGTGTTTCGGGACTCAAGCTCGACGAGCAGTACTTC. Protein: CASSVSGLKLDEQYF.

This clone has just one count. J is TRBJ2-7 and V is TRBV6-5; 7 bases map to TRBD1. The CDR3 runs to 14 residues. Germline assignment: CDR1 MNHEY and CDR2 SVGAGI. Unmatched junction bases numbered 7, after V lost 6 bases and J lost 2 bases. CDR3 amino acids: CASRADRPPYEQYF. DNA for the CDR3: TGTGCCAGCAGGGCGGACAGGCCCCCCTACGAGCAGTACTTC.

The chain uses TRBV6-1 and TRBJ2-1, with unresolved D. The CDR3 sequence is 14 residues long. V shed 7 bases and J shed 0 bases, with 10 bases lying between them. Germline assignment: CDR1 MNHNS and CDR2 SASEGT. CDR3 sequence reads: CASKTYLSYNEQFF. As DNA, the CDR3 is TGTGCCAGCAAAACATACCTCTCCTACAATGAGCAGTTCTTC.

This clone was detected only a few times. The rearrangement links TRBV7-7 to TRBJ2-5, with D possibly being TRBD2 (5 bases). V was cut by 3 bases and J by 5 bases, with 13 bases left in between. The CDR3 loop spans 14 amino acids. Germline V gene lookup returns CDR1 SSHAT and CDR2 FNYEAQ (reference sequence). The CDR3 bases are TGTGCCAGCAGCTTCCAGCCCGGGGAGGAGACCCAGTACTTC. Residues: CASSFQPGEETQYF.

V usage is TRBV19 and J usage is TRBJ1-5; the D is unclear. The V end was cut by 6 bases, the J end by 0 bases, with 12 bases between. Germline CDR1 LNHDA, CDR2 SQIVND (reference sequence). The CDR3 covers 15 residues. The CDR3 loop is CASRIGTYSNQPQHF. CDR3 bases: TGTGCCAGTAGGATCGGCACCTATAGCAATCAGCCCCAGCATTTT.

The chain employs TRBV6-1 and TRBJ1-2, with TRBD1 identical over 8 bases. This CDR3 has 15 residues. The germline V gene encodes CDR1 MNHNS and CDR2 SASEGT. After removal of 7 bases from V and 5 bases from J, the junction contained 12 bases not matched to a gene. The CDR3 DNA reads as TGTGCCAGCACCTCAGACAGGGGAGGATGGTATGGCTACACCTTC. This encodes CASTSDRGGWYGYTF.

This chain links TRBV4-1 with TRBJ1-1, with D possibly matching TRBD1 (5 bases). Germline-derived CDR1 and CDR2 are MGHRA and YSYEKL. This CDR3 is built from 14 residues. With 0 bases removed from V and 5 bases from J, the gap between germline ends came to 10 bases. The CDR3 spells CASSQERGRTEAFF. CDR3 sequence (DNA): TGCGCCAGCAGCCAAGAACGGGGGAGGACTGAAGCTTTCTTT.

The rearrangement uses TRBV5-5 and TRBJ1-2; no reliable D call. The germline V and J ends were trimmed by 4 bases and 0 bases, with 10 bases remaining between them. In germline, CDR1 is SGHKS, CDR2 YYEKEE (reference sequence). The CDR3 length is 14 residues. The DNA for the CDR3 is TGTGCCAGCAGCCAAGGAACAGCTAACTATGGCTACACCTTC. Amino acids: CASSQGTANYGYTF.

The chain recombines TRBV5-1 with TRBJ2-3; D is perhaps TRBD2 (5 bases). From germline, CDR1 is SGHRS and CDR2 YFSETQ. This CDR3 region has 14 residues. Trimming pared 5 bases from V and 5 bases from J, leaving 15 bases between. CDR3 DNA sequence: TGCGCCAGCAGATCAGCTAGCCGTGTAGATACGCAGTATTTT. It specifies CASRSASRVDTQYF.

The chain uses TRBV7-2 and TRBJ2-2, with TRBD2 identical over 8 bases. V shed 4 bases and J 0 bases; nucleotides not matched to a gene: 4. The CDR3 is 16 amino acids. Germline-derived CDR1 and CDR2 are SGHTA and FQGNSA. This CDR3 is CASSSSGLANTGELFF. The DNA of the CDR3 is TGTGCCAGCAGCTCCTCGGGACTAGCGAACACCGGGGAGCTGTTTTTT.

The rearrangement links TRBV7-6 to TRBJ2-7, with unresolved D. V was pared by 4 bases and J by 2 bases, with 6 bases between. The germline gives CDR1 SGHVS, CDR2 FNYEAQ. The CDR3 is 12 residues long. The CDR3 loop is CASSSSAYEQYF. The DNA for the CDR3 is TGTGCCAGCAGCTCATCCGCCTACGAGCAGTACTTC.

The V call is TRBV9, the J call TRBJ1-5; weak D call: TRBD1 (5 bases). Germline assignment: CDR1 SGDLS and CDR2 YYNGEE. Trimming removed 7 bases from V and 2 bases from J, with 13 bases in between. This CDR3 comprises 14 residues. The CDR3 DNA is TGTGCCAGCTCACGGGACGGAGGCAATCAGCCCCAGCATTTT. This sequence encodes CASSRDGGNQPQHF.

The genes are TRBV5-3 and TRBJ2-1; 11 nucleotides line up with TRBD2. TRBV5-3 is filed as an ORF, its function uncertain. V shed 5 bases, J shed 1 base, and the junction held 5 bases outside the gene matches. CDR3 length: 16 amino acids. In DNA, the CDR3 is TGTGCCAGAAGTCCGACTAGCGGGACGTCCTACAATGAGCAGTTCTTC. Translation: CARSPTSGTSYNEQFF.

As to this clone: Within the sample, other DNA sequences also encode this same CDR3. The chain employs TRBV9 and TRBJ2-5; perhaps TRBD1 as D (5 bases). Germline CDR1 reads SGDLS; CDR2 reads YYNGEE. The CDR3 spans 14 residues. V dropped 0 bases and J dropped 1 base, with 7 bases sitting between them. CDR3 sequence reads: CASSVGGGQETQYF. CDR3 in DNA: TGTGCCAGCAGCGTAGGGGGCGGCCAAGAGACCCAGTACTTC.

There are a few counts of this clone. The chain uses TRBV6-1 and TRBJ1-5; unclear D gene. The germline CDR1 and CDR2 sequences are MNHNS and SASEGT. This CDR3 contains 13 residues. V lost 7 bases and J lost 10, with 17 bases in between. For the CDR3, the DNA is TGTGCCAGCACGAGGCAGGCGGGTTACCCCCAGCATTTT. Its protein product is CASTRQAGYPQHF.

The chain has TRBV28 and TRBJ1-5, with D possibly TRBD1 on 5 matching bases. The V and J ends lost 4 bases and 1 base respectively, with 14 bases between them. The CDR3 is made up of 16 amino acids. Germline V lookup: CDR1 MDHEN, CDR2 SYDVKM. The CDR3 nucleotides are TGTGCCAGCAGTTGGACGTGGGAGGGGAGCAATCAGCCCCAGCATTTT. Residues: CASSWTWEGSNQPQHF. Combining the CDR3 with reference TRBV28 and TRBJ1-5 gives the whole variable domain DVKVTQSSRYLVKRTGEKVFLECVQDMDHENMFWYRQDPGLGLRLIYFSYDVKMKEKGDIPEGYSVSREKKERFSLILESASTNQTSMYLCASSWTWEGSNQPQHFGDGTRLSIL.

This chain links TRBV4-2 with TRBJ2-2; 14 bases agree with TRBD2. The CDR3 contains 20 residues. After removal of 0 bases from V and 5 bases from J, the junction contained 11 bases not matched to a gene. The V gene's germline CDR1 is LGHNA and CDR2 YNFKEQ. CDR3 sequence (DNA): TGTGCCAGCAGCCAAGATTTTGGGGGACTAGCGGGAGTGCGTACCGGGGAGCTGTTTTTT. This codes for CASSQDFGGLAGVRTGELFF.

This chain uses TRBV27 with TRBJ1-1; TRBD1 aligns across 8 bases. The germline V gene encodes CDR1 MNHEY and CDR2 SMNVEV (reference sequence). Germline trimming cut 8 bases from V and 7 bases from J; bases unmatched to any gene: 9. The CDR3 runs 13 residues. The CDR3 here is CASQDRAVGEAFF. CDR3 DNA: TGTGCCAGCCAGGACAGGGCGGTTGGTGAAGCTTTCTTT.

V and J are TRBV7-9 and TRBJ2-2; possibly TRBD2 for D (5 bases). V lost 7 bases and J lost 8, with 8 bases in between. Per the germline V gene, CDR1 is SEHNR and CDR2 is FQNEAQ (reference sequence). The CDR3 contains 11 residues. Written as DNA, the CDR3 is TGTGCCAGCACCCGAGGGGGGGAGCTGTTTTTT. Its protein product is CASTRGGELFF.

The V and J genes are TRBV28 and TRBJ2-5; 8 nucleotides align to TRBD2. The germline gives CDR1 MDHEN, CDR2 SYDVKM. Germline trimming cut 4 bases from V and 7 bases from J; bases unmatched to any gene: 11. The CDR3 spans 15 residues. The CDR3 reads CASSSPLPGGGTQYF. The DNA of the CDR3 is TGTGCCAGCAGTTCACCTCTCCCGGGAGGGGGGACCCAGTACTTC.

CDR3 nucleotide sequence: TGTGCCAGCAGCTCTGGTCCTAGCCCCAGCTACAATGAGCAGTTCTTC. Its translation is CASSSGPSPSYNEQFF. The chain links TRBV11-1 to TRBJ2-1; tentatively, D is TRBD2 (5 bases). The V gene's germline CDR1 is SGHAT and CDR2 FQDESV (reference sequence). Trimming cost V 4 bases and J 3 bases, with 16 bases left between them. CDR3 length equals 16 residues.

This clone was observed many times. V and J are TRBV4-2 and TRBJ2-2; 7 nucleotides line up with TRBD2. This CDR3 has 17 residues. Germline V CDR1 and CDR2: LGHNA, YNFKEQ. J lost 1 base, V lost 4 bases, and 9 bases had no gene match. The CDR3 here is CASSPGGVAGNTGELFF. The CDR3 DNA follows: TGTGCCAGCAGCCCGGGGGGAGTAGCGGGGAACACCGGGGAGCTGTTTTTT.

The chain uses TRBV7-2 and TRBJ1-2; D gene uncertain. Per the germline V gene, CDR1 is SGHTA and CDR2 is FQGNSA. The CDR3 is made up of 14 amino acids. Trimming stripped 1 base from V and 7 bases from J, with 13 bases between. The CDR3 loop is CASSLGLSSVGYTF. The CDR3 region has the DNA TGTGCCAGCAGCTTAGGACTTAGTTCCGTTGGCTACACCTTC.

This chain uses TRBV12-5 with TRBJ1-1; possible D gene TRBD1, 5 bases. CDR1 LGHNT and CDR2 FRNRAP come from the germline V gene. Trimming left V 5 bases short and J 8 bases short, with 15 bases between. The CDR3 consists of 13 residues. CDR3: CASGLGEGREAFF. The DNA for the CDR3 is TGTGCTAGTGGTCTCGGGGAGGGGAGGGAAGCTTTCTTT.

The rearrangement links TRBV2 to TRBJ2-2; D uncertain. V was clipped by 3 bases and J by 6 bases, with 5 bases between them. This CDR3 spans 12 amino acids. Looked up from germline, CDR1 is SNHLY and CDR2 is FYNNEI. CDR3 region: CASSDDPGELFF. CDR3 DNA: TGTGCCAGCAGTGATGACCCCGGGGAGCTGTTTTTT.

The chain couples TRBV5-1 to TRBJ1-1, with D hard to call. V dropped 0 bases and J dropped 5 bases, with 8 bases sitting between them. The CDR3 runs to 13 residues. Germline-derived CDR1 and CDR2 are SGHRS and YFSETQ. CDR3: CASSLEIETEAFF. The CDR3 DNA follows: TGCGCCAGCAGCTTGGAGATAGAAACTGAAGCTTTCTTT.

The V and J genes are TRBV27 and TRBJ2-7; D unclear. The ends were cut back, 6 bases at V and 2 bases at J, with 5 bases in the middle. The CDR3 contains 11 residues. From germline, CDR1 is MNHEY and CDR2 SMNVEV (reference sequence). The CDR3 coding sequence is TGTGCCAGCAGGAACCCCTACGAGCAGTACTTC. Its translation: CASRNPYEQYF.

V is TRBV4-1 and J is TRBJ1-2; perhaps TRBD1 as D (5 bases). Germline assignment: CDR1 MGHRA and CDR2 YSYEKL. Deletions cut 4 bases from V and 4 bases from J, with 19 bases between. The CDR3 loop spans 16 amino acids. The CDR3 region is CASSLGTASGIYGYTF. CDR3 nucleotides: TGCGCCAGCAGCCTTGGGACCGCGTCGGGTATCTATGGCTACACCTTC.

The rearrangement uses TRBV5-1 and TRBJ1-3, with D unresolved. Germline CDR1 SGHRS, CDR2 YFSETQ. The CDR3 length is 16 residues. The V end was cut by 0 bases, the J end by 0 bases, with 10 bases between. The CDR3 nucleotides read TGCGCCAGCAGCTTGGTCTTCGTCGGCTCTGGAAACACCATATATTTT. This encodes CASSLVFVGSGNTIYF.